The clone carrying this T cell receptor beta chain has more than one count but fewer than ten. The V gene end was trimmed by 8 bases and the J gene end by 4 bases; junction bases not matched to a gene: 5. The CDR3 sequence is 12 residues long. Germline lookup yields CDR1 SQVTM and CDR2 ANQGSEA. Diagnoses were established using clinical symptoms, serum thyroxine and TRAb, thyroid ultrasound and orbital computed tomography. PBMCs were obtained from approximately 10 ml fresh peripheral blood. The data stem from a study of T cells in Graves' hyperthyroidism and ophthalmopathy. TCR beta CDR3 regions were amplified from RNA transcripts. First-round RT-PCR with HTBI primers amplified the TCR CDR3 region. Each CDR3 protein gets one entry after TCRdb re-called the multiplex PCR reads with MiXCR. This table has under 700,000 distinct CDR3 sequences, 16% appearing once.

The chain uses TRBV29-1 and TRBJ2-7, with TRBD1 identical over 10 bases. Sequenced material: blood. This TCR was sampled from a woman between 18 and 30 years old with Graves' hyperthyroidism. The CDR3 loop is CSTRQGAYEQYF. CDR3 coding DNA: TGCAGCACTCGACAGGGGGCTTACGAGCAGTACTTC.